This TCR beta chain was identified in a study of blood T cell repertoires in COVID-19. Study-level background: Researchers got acute and convalescent COVID-19 samples from the United States, Italy and Spain.

J lost 2 bases, V lost 4 bases, and 5 bases had no gene match. Germline lookup yields CDR1 KGHDR and CDR2 SFDVKD. The CDR3 is 15 amino acids. The authors' processing: Estimation of nucleated cell counts relied on the amplification of reference gene primers. This table comes from immunoSEQ multiplex PCR, and its TCRdb copy is limited to in-frame clones, with some not included. Clonal size and the V and J genes are those of that table, whereas D and trimming came from the DNA. This table holds approximately 86,000 clones, 70% to 90% found once. This TCR came from a man between 45 and 60 years old with acute or convalescent COVID-19. V and J are TRBV24-1 and TRBJ2-3; 7 bases agree with TRBD1. Specimen: peripheral blood. CDR3 bases: TGTGCCACCAGTGACCAGACAGGGCACACAGATACGCAGTATTTT. Its protein is CATSDQTGHTDTQYF.